A selection of T cell receptor beta chains follows, all from one sample in a study of cytomegalovirus exposure and HLA in healthy donors. Repertoires were generated with immunoSEQ multiplex PCR, while TCRdb's copy carries only in-frame clones and drops some. This sample has approximately 84,000 clones, with 60% to 80% found just once. The sample consisted of PBMCs. The receptors were gathered from a man aged 35-49 years in good health and CMV-seronegative. Both conserved end residues are trimmed from each CDR3. Fields, in order: clone size, V gene, CDR3 protein. Expanded clones get a size class; other rows say once, few or many, or leave the size out.

>NA|TRBV5-6
ASSPTPTEEQY
>NA|TRBV6-6
ASTKAGGWSNEQF
>few|TRBV4-2
ASSARGVGGLEPQH
>few|TRBV6-5
ASRYNRDAEAF
>NA|TRBV5-1
ASSLGRPGPNTGELF
>NA|TRBV9
ASSSRINRVGELF
>NA|TRBV2
ASSFSLSGANVLT
>NA|TRBV28
ASSLLPPKPQH
>NA|TRBV20-1
SARLSGGAF
>NA|TRBV5-4
ASSLGGLAGVREQY
>NA|TRBV10-3
AIRGTGSNTEAF
>once|TRBV25-1
ASRARSSYEQY
>NA|TRBV27
ASSRLGGTEAF
>NA|TRBV2
ASSPAGASNNEQF
>NA|TRBV15
ATSRDIGTVNTEAS
>NA|TRBV19
ASSILCPAGQGACEQF
>NA|TRBV5-1
ASSLGSGQVYGYT
>NA|TRBV9
ASSLTGYGEDTQY
>NA|TRBV2
ASKTGVRRRVTNTEAF